Detailed here is one TCR beta chain. The antigen is not known. The entry originates in a study of T cells after posttransplantation cyclophosphamide. Study outcomes and limitations: Recipient CMV seropositivity and CMV reactivation strongly tracked TRB clonality.

Cells defined as naive were viable CD3+CD4+ or CD3+CD8+ and CCR7+CD45RA+CD45RO-CD95-CD27+CD28+. The ends were cut back, 4 bases at V and 2 bases at J, with 10 bases in the middle. Germline CDR1 is SGHNT and CDR2 is YYREEE (reference sequence). The CDR3 runs to 15 residues. This table comes from immunoSEQ multiplex PCR, and its TCRdb copy is limited to in-frame clones, with some not included. Seen here are 20,000 to 25,000 clones, around 97% observed once, and the top ten hold approximately 0.13%. Input material: naive CD4+ T cells sorted from PBMCs. This sequence originates from a man aged 50 to 59 in good health, CMV-negative, and a related stem cell transplant donor. The rearrangement uses TRBV5-4 and TRBJ2-6, with D possibly TRBD2 on 5 matching bases. The CDR3 loop reads CASSRGVTGANVLTF. In nucleotides, the CDR3 is TGTGCCAGCAGCCGGGGAGTTACTGGGGCCAACGTCCTGACTTTC.